The present entry profiles one T cell receptor (beta chain) with its context. The source of the sample is a study of shared clonotypes between healthy human individuals. Splitting of each subset's genomic DNA was done evenly across several immunoSEQ plates. Using immunoSEQ multiplex PCR, the repertoire was profiled, and TCRdb retains in-frame clones only, with some absent. The repertoire includes 450,000 to 500,000 clones, over 70% of them detected once, and over 9.5% sits in the top ten. The CDR3 runs to 15 residues. V gave up 5 bases and J gave up 4 bases; unmatched junction bases: 6. Germline V CDR1 and CDR2: MDHEN, SYDVKM.

This TCR was sampled from a woman aged 40 to 55 in good health. Some clones in this sample may be carry-over from other donors' samples. The source material was PBMCs. The chain recombines TRBV28 with TRBJ1-5; 9 bases line up with TRBD1. CDR3 protein: CASSGTGGRNQPQHF. CDR3 coding DNA: TGTGCCAGCAGTGGAACAGGGGGCCGGAATCAGCCCCAGCATTTT.